This TCR beta chain was observed in a study of blood T cell repertoires in COVID-19. Study details: Sources were T cells, B-cell-depleted T cells, or PBMCs; the material itself was cDNA or gDNA.

Original processing notes: Reference gene primer amplification yielded estimated nucleated cell counts. Here immunoSEQ multiplex PCR was the method, and the copy in TCRdb shows in-frame clones only, minus some. V, J and clone size are taken as reported in that table, and D and trimming were inferred from the DNA itself. The table lists under 200,000 clones, roughly 80% of them singletons, with 0.85% to 0.95% in the top ten. Those enrolled in Seattle joined during active infection and were followed longitudinally afterward. The CDR3 totals 13 residues. Unmatched junction bases numbered 8, after V lost 5 bases and J lost 8 bases. CDR1 MDHEN and CDR2 SYDVKM come from the germline V gene.

The receptor's source is a man in his 60s with COVID-19, enrolled during active disease. Sequences were obtained from peripheral blood. V is TRBV28 and J is TRBJ1-2; 7 bases fit TRBD1. The CDR3 protein is CASSPNRGNGYTF. As DNA, the CDR3 is TGTGCCAGCAGTCCGAACAGGGGTAACGGCTACACCTTC.